These 27 T cell receptor beta chains originate from one sample sequenced in a study of T cell responses to AZD1222 COVID-19 vaccine. Libraries were prepared by immunoSEQ multiplex PCR; TCRdb keeps only in-frame clonotypes and omits some of them. Of around 100,000 clones in the sample, about 85% were seen once. This specimen was peripheral blood, taken 28 days after the second AZD1222 dose. The receptors originated from an adult who received the AZD1222 COVID-19 vaccine.

This chain uses TRBV19 with TRBJ2-7; 7 bases map to TRBD2. CDR3 size: 13 residues. V shed 6 bases, J shed 4 bases, and the junction held 6 bases outside the gene matches. In germline, CDR1 is LNHDA, CDR2 SQIVND (reference sequence). In DNA, the CDR3 is TGTGCCAGTAGCCCGGGACTATCGTACGAGCAGTACTTC. Amino acids: CASSPGLSYEQYF. The full variable domain, completed using reference TRBV19 and TRBJ2-7, is DGGITQSPKYLFRKEGQNVTLSCEQNLNHDAMYWYRQDPGQGLRLIYYSQIVNDFQKGDIAEGYSVSREKKESFPLTVTSAQKNPTAFYLCASSPGLSYEQYFGPGTRLTVT.

V usage is TRBV3-1 (or the pseudogene TRBV3-2) and J usage is TRBJ2-3; D gene uncertain. The CDR3 contains 14 residues. V lost 10 bases and J 3 bases, leaving 17 bases between the germline ends. The V gene's germline CDR1 is LGHDT and CDR2 YNNKEL (reference sequence). The CDR3 spells CAILHPGWTDTQYF. CDR3 bases: TGTGCCATCCTCCACCCCGGATGGACAGATACGCAGTATTTT.

CDR3 amino acids: CASGLVGPPFSGYTF. The CDR3 bases are TGTGCTAGTGGTTTGGTCGGGCCTCCCTTCTCTGGCTACACCTTC. This sequence joins TRBV12-5 and TRBJ1-2; D unresolved. Germline V gives CDR1 LGHNT, CDR2 FRNRAP. CDR3 length: 15 amino acids. V was cut by 0 bases and J by 7 bases, with 15 bases left in between.

The chain combines TRBV5-3 with TRBJ1-1; tentatively, D is TRBD1 (6 bases). TRBV5-3 falls under the ORF class, with uncertain function. This CDR3 contains 15 residues. V lost 1 base and J 6 bases, leaving 16 bases between the germline ends. The chain's CDR3 is CARSLPGLRGAEAFF. CDR3 sequence (DNA): TGTGCCAGAAGCTTGCCGGGACTCAGGGGTGCTGAAGCTTTCTTT.

The V call is TRBV28, the J call TRBJ2-3; tentatively, D is TRBD2 (6 bases). V was pared by 3 bases and J by 1 base, with 11 bases between. This CDR3 is 15 amino acids long. Germline V gene data show CDR1 as MDHEN and CDR2 as SYDVKM. CDR3 DNA sequence: TGTGCCAGCAGTTTTGGAGGGTTACGCACAGATACGCAGTATTTT. Translation gives CASSFGGLRTDTQYF.

The V call is TRBV7-6, the J call TRBJ1-6, with TRBD1 identical over 7 bases. This CDR3 is built from 16 residues. Germline V gives CDR1 SGHVS, CDR2 FNYEAQ. The J segment lost 6 bases and the V segment lost 2 bases, leaving 7 bases of the junction unmatched. CDR3 nucleotide sequence: TGTGCCAGCAGCTTACTAGCCGACAGGGCTAATTCACCCCTCCACTTT. Protein sequence: CASSLLADRANSPLHF.

V gene TRBV5-4 combines with J gene TRBJ2-7; maybe TRBD1 (6 bases). The germline V and J ends were trimmed by 0 bases and 3 bases, with 13 bases remaining between them. Germline CDR1 reads SGHNT; CDR2 reads YYREEE (reference sequence). This CDR3 region has 15 residues. The CDR3 region has the DNA TGTGCCAGCAGCTTGGCGAAGGGGGTACACTACGAGCAGTACTTC. Its translation is CASSLAKGVHYEQYF.

CDR3 sequence: CASSQKPGLAGGNAYNEQFF. The CDR3 nucleotides read TGCGCCAGCAGCCAAAAACCGGGACTAGCGGGAGGGAATGCCTACAATGAGCAGTTCTTC. The chain employs TRBV4-1 and TRBJ2-1, with 16 positions matching TRBD2. Per germline, CDR1 MGHRA and CDR2 YSYEKL. J lost 2 bases, V lost 2 bases, and 9 bases had no gene match. This CDR3 region has 20 residues.

This clone appeared a single time. This chain uses TRBV28 with TRBJ2-7; 7 bases agree with TRBD1. In germline, CDR1 is MDHEN, CDR2 SYDVKM. V trimming: 8 bases; J trimming: 2 bases; junction bases outside the gene matches: 9. The length of the CDR3 is 14 residues. CDR3 in DNA: TGTGCCAGCGGGCCCTCAGGGGGACCCTACGAGCAGTACTTC. This encodes CASGPSGGPYEQYF.

V and J are TRBV2 and TRBJ2-2; TRBD2 matches 7 bases. V shed 2 bases, J shed 4 bases, and the junction held 4 bases outside the gene matches. This CDR3 comprises 15 residues. Germline-derived CDR1 and CDR2 are SNHLY and FYNNEI. Written as DNA, the CDR3 is TGTGCCAGCAGTGAAACTAGCGCCGGCACCGGGGAGCTGTTTTTT. Translating it yields CASSETSAGTGELFF.

The chain carries TRBV18 and TRBJ2-7, with 7 bases that match TRBD2. The V gene end was trimmed by 3 bases and the J gene end by 6 bases; junction bases not matched to a gene: 8. CDR1 and CDR2 from the germline V gene are KGHSH and LQKENI. This CDR3 is 14 amino acids long. The CDR3 coding sequence is TGTGCCAGCTCACCCCCGGGACTATTCACCGAGCAGTACTTC. Protein product: CASSPPGLFTEQYF. The variable domain in full, completed from reference TRBV18 and TRBJ2-7, reads NAGVMQNPRHLVRRRGQEARLRCSPMKGHSHVYWYRQLPEEGLKFMVYLQKENIIDESGMPKERFSAEFPKEGPSILRIQQVVRGDSAAYFCASSPPGLFTEQYFGPGTRLTVT.

This clone was recorded once. The rearrangement links TRBV25-1 to TRBJ2-4; weak D call: TRBD2 (5 bases). The V end was cut by 4 bases, the J end by 2 bases, with 12 bases between. There are 15 residues in the CDR3. CDR1 MGHDK and CDR2 SYGVNS come from the germline V gene. CDR3 bases: TGTGCCAGCAGTGCGCCGGGAACGACCAAAAACATTCAGTACTTC. Amino acid sequence: CASSAPGTTKNIQYF.

This clone was counted a single time. This chain connects TRBV6-1 to TRBJ1-1; possibly TRBD1 for D (6 bases). CDR1 MNHNS and CDR2 SASEGT come from the germline V gene. V lost 2 bases, J lost 1 base, and 17 bases lay in between. There are 17 residues in the CDR3. The CDR3 nucleotides are TGTGCCAGCAGTGAATCGTTACTGGGGGCCCCGAACACTGAAGCTTTCTTT. It yields the protein CASSESLLGAPNTEAFF.

The V call is TRBV9, the J call TRBJ2-2; maybe TRBD2 (6 bases). The CDR3 loop spans 15 amino acids. Germline CDR1 SGDLS, CDR2 YYNGEE. Between the trimmed V and J ends, which lost 4 bases and 5 bases, there was a span of 15 bases. The CDR3 is CASSPRGSGTGELFF. CDR3 DNA sequence: TGTGCCAGCAGCCCTCGGGGGAGTGGGACCGGGGAGCTGTTTTTT.

The sample holds one count of this clone. CDR3 amino acids: CASSIGGTGPTMNTEAFF. In DNA, the CDR3 is TGTGCCAGTAGTATTGGAGGGACAGGGCCAACGATGAACACTGAAGCTTTCTTT. V is TRBV19 and J is TRBJ1-1; 9 bases align to TRBD1. Germline V gene sequence: CDR1 LNHDA, CDR2 SQIVND (reference sequence). The CDR3 sequence is 18 residues long. The ends lost 3 bases at V and 0 bases at J; junction bases unmatched: 11.

This sequence joins TRBV7-9 and TRBJ2-1; 9 nucleotides align to TRBD1. CDR1 is SEHNR and CDR2 is FQNEAQ in the germline V gene (reference sequence). CDR3 length: 15 residues. The trim removed 8 bases at V and 2 bases at J, leaving 7 bases unmatched. For the CDR3, the DNA is TGTGCCAGCGAACTGGGGACAGGGCCCTACAATGAGCAGTTCTTC. This codes for CASELGTGPYNEQFF. The full variable domain, its missing parts supplied by reference TRBV7-9 and TRBJ2-1, is DTGVSQNPRHKITKRGQNVTFRCDPISEHNRLYWYRQTLGQGPEFLTYFQNEAQLEKSRLLSDRFSAERPKGSFSTLEIQRTEQGDSAMYLCASELGTGPYNEQFFGPGTRLTVL.

The genes are TRBV19 and TRBJ2-4; D possibly uses TRBD1 or TRBD2 (6 bases each). The germline V gene has CDR1 LNHDA and CDR2 SQIVND (reference sequence). The CDR3 is 15 amino acids. V lost 3 bases, J lost 0 bases, and 9 bases lay in between. The CDR3 is CASSMGGIAKNIQYF. CDR3 in DNA: TGTGCCAGTAGTATGGGGGGCATAGCCAAAAACATTCAGTACTTC.

The chain recombines TRBV3-1 (or the pseudogene TRBV3-2) with TRBJ2-1; no clear D gene. Germline V gene lookup returns CDR1 LGHDT and CDR2 YNNKEL (reference sequence). CDR3 length: 16 amino acids. The germline V and J ends were trimmed by 4 bases and 0 bases, with 13 bases remaining between them. The CDR3 DNA sequence: TGTGCCAGCAGCCGATTAGACCAAAGCTCCTACAATGAGCAGTTCTTC. Protein product: CASSRLDQSSYNEQFF.

The chain employs TRBV19 and TRBJ1-5; 7 nucleotides line up with TRBD1. The CDR3 totals 16 residues. With V trimmed by 3 bases and J by 5 bases, 10 bases remained unmatched. The germline V gene has CDR1 LNHDA and CDR2 SQIVND (reference sequence). The DNA for the CDR3 is TGTGCCAGTAGTATCCTTTCAGGGGGTTCAGATCAGCCCCAGCATTTT. Its translation: CASSILSGGSDQPQHF.

The V gene is TRBV5-8, the J gene TRBJ1-2; possibly TRBD1 for D (6 bases). The V end was cut by 2 bases, the J end by 6 bases, with 17 bases between. CDR3 length: 15 amino acids. Germline assignment: CDR1 SGHTS and CDR2 YDEGEE. The CDR3 sequence: CASSFTRGPGDGYTF. CDR3 nucleotide sequence: TGTGCCAGCAGCTTCACCAGGGGACCAGGTGATGGCTACACCTTC.

This clone has only a few counts. For the CDR3, the DNA is TGTGCCAAGGACAGGGGAATGGATGAAGCTTTCTTT. It codes for CAKDRGMDEAFF. The gene calls are TRBV30 and TRBJ1-1; 9 positions match TRBD1. Per germline, CDR1 GTSNPN and CDR2 SVGIG (reference sequence). The CDR3 has 12 amino acids. V dropped 8 bases and J dropped 7; count of bases not matched to a gene: 8. Together with reference TRBV30 and TRBJ1-1, the CDR3 gives the full variable domain: SQTIHQWPATLVQPVGSPLSLECTVEGTSNPNLYWYRQAAGRGLQLLFYSVGIGQISSEVPQNLSASRPQDRQFILSSKKLLLSDSGFYLCAKDRGMDEAFFGQGTRLTVV.

The chain carries TRBV2 and TRBJ1-5, with TRBD1 matching 11 bases. The V segment lost 4 bases and the J segment 0 bases; nucleotides outside the gene matches: 2. The CDR3 totals 16 residues. Germline V lookup: CDR1 SNHLY, CDR2 FYNNEI. The CDR3 DNA reads TGTGCCAGCAGTGGGACAGGGGGCGATAGCAATCAGCCCCAGCATTTT. Translated, it gives CASSGTGGDSNQPQHF.

The gene calls are TRBV12-5 and TRBJ2-2, with D uncertain. This CDR3 is 12 amino acids long. Germline CDR1 is LGHNT and CDR2 is FRNRAP. Trimming cost V 6 bases and J 6 bases, with 8 bases left between them. The CDR3, as DNA: TGTGCTAGTGGACCCCAAGCCGGGGAGCTGTTTTTT. This encodes CASGPQAGELFF.

In this sample, this clone turned up once. The rearrangement links TRBV19 to TRBJ2-1, with 11 bases lining up with TRBD2. The length of the CDR3 is 17 residues. Looked up from germline, CDR1 is LNHDA and CDR2 is SQIVND (reference sequence). After removal of 4 bases from V and 4 bases from J, the junction contained 9 bases not matched to a gene. CDR3 sequence: CASSTGTGTSGYNEQFF. DNA for the CDR3: TGTGCCAGTAGTACGGGAACCGGGACTAGCGGATACAATGAGCAGTTCTTC. Full variable domain (outside the CDR3, taken from reference TRBV19 and TRBJ2-1): DGGITQSPKYLFRKEGQNVTLSCEQNLNHDAMYWYRQDPGQGLRLIYYSQIVNDFQKGDIAEGYSVSREKKESFPLTVTSAQKNPTAFYLCASSTGTGTSGYNEQFFGPGTRLTVL.

The chain links TRBV28 to TRBJ2-7; no clear D. The CDR3 contains 13 residues. V shed 5 bases and J shed 3 bases, with 11 bases lying between them. Per the germline V gene, CDR1 is MDHEN and CDR2 is SYDVKM. The CDR3 nucleotides are TGTGCCAGCAGTACTCGACATAGCTACGAGCAGTACTTC. Encoded protein: CASSTRHSYEQYF.

The chain recombines TRBV2 with TRBJ2-3; no clear D gene. Germline values: CDR1 SNHLY, CDR2 FYNNEI. The CDR3 is 14 amino acids. Trimming pared 1 base from V and 4 bases from J, leaving 9 bases between. CDR3 loop: CASSEVSHADTQYF. In DNA, the CDR3 is TGTGCCAGCAGTGAAGTCTCTCACGCAGATACGCAGTATTTT.

This clone was recorded once. In DNA, the CDR3 is TGCGCCAGCAGCTTAGGGACAGGCCGAACTGAAGCTTTCTTT. Its translation is CASSLGTGRTEAFF. This sequence joins TRBV5-1 and TRBJ1-1, with TRBD1 matching 8 bases. J gave up 5 bases and V 2 bases, and 5 bases lay outside the gene matches. The CDR3 has 14 amino acids. CDR1 is SGHRS, CDR2 YFSETQ, per germline. Full variable domain (remainder filled in from reference TRBV5-1 and TRBJ1-1): KAGVTQTPRYLIKTRGQQVTLSCSPISGHRSVSWYQQTPGQGLQFLFEYFSETQRNKGNFPGRFSGRQFSNSRSEMNVSTLELGDSALYLCASSLGTGRTEAFFGQGTRLTVV.